Below, 27 T cell receptor beta chains from the same sample are listed, as sequenced in a study of vaccination and CD4 T cells after COVID-19. Treatment reported: approximately nine-day PBMC culture with coronavirus spike peptide pools or control peptides (ViraFEST assay). These receptors' antigens are unknown. With the Oncomine TCR Beta short-read assay, DNA from cultured CD4+ T cells was sequenced. TCRdb re-derived calls from the PCR reads in MiXCR, one entry per CDR3 protein. The data hold more than 10,000 distinct CDR3 sequences, with over 55% observed a single time. The sequenced sample was CD4+ T cells from blood, cultured in vitro. All receptors come from a human donor who had recovered from COVID-19.

This clonotype was counted between two and nine times. This chain connects TRBV12-3 or TRBV12-4 to TRBJ1-2; D might be TRBD1 (5 bases). The CDR3 totals 15 residues. The V and J ends lost 2 bases and 1 base respectively, with 11 bases between them. CDR3 protein: CASSLNRRDNYGYTF. The CDR3 bases are TGTGCCAGCAGTTTAAACCGCAGGGATAACTATGGCTACACCTTC.

This clonotype was counted only a few times. The chain couples TRBV20-1 to TRBJ1-2; TRBD1 agrees at 8 bases. This CDR3 region has 14 residues. CDR1 and CDR2 from the germline V gene are DFQATT and SNEGSKA (reference sequence). V lost 6 bases to trimming and J lost 4 bases; unmatched junction nucleotides: 10. CDR3 in amino acids: CSAKPGGLSYGYTF. For the CDR3, the DNA is TGCAGTGCCAAGCCAGGGGGCCTGTCCTATGGCTACACCTTC.

The genes are TRBV30 and TRBJ1-3; no firm D call. The CDR3 loop spans 13 amino acids. CDR1 GTSNPN and CDR2 SVGIG come from the germline V gene (reference sequence). With 4 bases removed from V and 2 bases from J, the gap between germline ends came to 9 bases. CDR3 nucleotide sequence: TGTGCCTGGAAGACGGTGCCTGGAAACACCATATATTTT. This encodes CAWKTVPGNTIYF.

The rearrangement joins TRBV12-3 or TRBV12-4 to TRBJ1-1; tentative D call: TRBD1 (6 bases). The ends were cut back, 8 bases at V and 8 bases at J, with 18 bases in the middle. This CDR3 is 13 amino acids long. CDR3 sequence reads: CASASLAGAEAFF. The CDR3 DNA reads TGTGCCAGCGCGAGCCTCGCAGGGGCCGAAGCTTTCTTT.

V and J are TRBV18 and TRBJ1-1; D is ambiguous. Germline CDR1 and CDR2: KGHSH and LQKENI. This CDR3 spans 14 amino acids. Trimming took off 2 bases at V and 0 bases at J, with 7 bases between the two ends. The CDR3 here is CASSPTVMNTEAFF. CDR3 bases: TGTGCCAGCTCACCAACAGTGATGAACACTGAAGCTTTCTTT.

The chain employs TRBV5-5 and TRBJ2-2; D might be TRBD1 or TRBD2, each matching 5 bases. CDR1 and CDR2 (germline): SGHKS, YYEKEE (reference sequence). Trimming took 0 bases from V and 6 from J, leaving 12 bases between them. The CDR3 totals 15 residues. CDR3 residues: CASSLDTGGAGELFF. The CDR3, as DNA: TGTGCCAGCAGCTTGGATACAGGAGGCGCCGGGGAGCTGTTTTTT.

The rearrangement links TRBV6-1 to TRBJ1-4; D ambiguous. The CDR3 loop spans 15 amino acids. Per germline, CDR1 MNHNS and CDR2 SASEGT. V was shortened by 6 bases and J by 5 bases, with 16 bases between the two germline ends. CDR3 sequence reads: CASSALRRVNEKLFF. CDR3 coding DNA: TGTGCCAGCAGCGCCCTGCGGAGGGTCAATGAAAAACTGTTTTTT.

The genes are TRBV5-1 and TRBJ2-5, with D hard to call. CDR3 length: 12 amino acids. The V end was cut by 4 bases, the J end by 5 bases, with 9 bases between. CDR1 is SGHRS, CDR2 YFSETQ, per germline. CDR3 DNA: TGCGCCAGCAGCCTGACGACGGAGACCCAGTACTTC. Translation gives CASSLTTETQYF.

Here the CDR3 reads CASSILRTGRTEAFF. The CDR3 region has the DNA TGTGCCAGTAGTATTCTACGGACAGGGAGGACTGAAGCTTTCTTT. This chain joins TRBV19 and TRBJ1-1; TRBD1 matches 8 bases. J gave up 5 bases and V 3 bases, and 8 bases lay outside the gene matches. CDR3 length: 15 residues. Germline V gene sequence: CDR1 LNHDA, CDR2 SQIVND (reference sequence).

J is TRBJ2-7 and V is TRBV6-5; weak D call: TRBD1 (6 bases). The V end lost 2 bases, the J end lost 3 bases, and 14 bases lay between the germline ends. Germline V lookup: CDR1 MNHEY, CDR2 SVGAGI. The CDR3 covers 15 residues. The CDR3 DNA reads TGTGCCAGCAGTTACCGCCTGGGGGCAGTCTACGAGCAGTACTTC. It yields the protein CASSYRLGAVYEQYF.

The J gene is TRBJ2-7, the V gene TRBV5-1; the D is unclear. Germline V gene data show CDR1 as SGHRS and CDR2 as YFSETQ. Trimming pared 3 bases from V and 2 bases from J, leaving 15 bases between. This CDR3 has 15 residues. The CDR3 here is CASSWAATNAYEQYF. The CDR3 DNA sequence: TGCGCCAGCAGCTGGGCGGCTACCAATGCCTACGAGCAGTACTTC.

The V and J genes are TRBV6-1 and TRBJ1-2; 10 bases match TRBD1. The ends lost 11 bases at V and 5 bases at J; junction bases unmatched: 8. The CDR3 spans 13 residues. The germline gives CDR1 MNHNS, CDR2 SASEGT. The CDR3 here is CALRPGQGYGYTF. CDR3 DNA sequence: TGTGCCTTACGACCGGGACAGGGGTATGGCTACACCTTC.

The chain has TRBV4-1 and TRBJ2-3; the match to TRBD2 covers 9 bases. V was clipped by 0 bases and J by 5 bases; unmatched bases: 15. The CDR3 contains 19 residues. Germline V gene data show CDR1 as MGHRA and CDR2 as YSYEKL. The CDR3 bases are TGCGCCAGCAGCCAAGAGCTAGGCGAGGGCGGGGGGGCGAGAGATACGCAGTATTTT. It specifies CASSQELGEGGGARDTQYF.

The genes are TRBV20-1 and TRBJ2-7, with TRBD1 matching 7 bases. Trimming took 3 bases from V and 0 from J; bases not matched to a gene: 11. The V gene's germline CDR1 is DFQATT and CDR2 SNEGSKA (reference sequence). This CDR3 is 16 amino acids long. The CDR3 loop is CSASPKLGDSSYEQYF. As DNA, the CDR3 is TGCAGTGCTAGTCCAAAGTTGGGGGACAGCTCCTACGAGCAGTACTTC.

This clonotype was detected only a few times. The V and J genes are TRBV9 and TRBJ2-3; D is uncertain. This CDR3 contains 14 residues. V lost 3 bases to trimming and J lost 0 bases, with 8 bases between them. The V gene's germline CDR1 is SGDLS and CDR2 YYNGEE. In DNA form, the CDR3 reads TGTGCCAGCAGCGACGCCTACAGCACAGATACGCAGTATTTT. Its translation: CASSDAYSTDTQYF. Complete variable domain (other parts from reference TRBV9 and TRBJ2-3): DSGVTQTPKHLITATGQRVTLRCSPRSGDLSVYWYQQSLDQGLQFLIQYYNGEERAKGNILERFSAQQFPDLHSELNLSSLELGDSALYFCASSDAYSTDTQYFGPGTRLTVL.

The sample holds a few counts of this clonotype. V and J are TRBV7-9 and TRBJ1-3, with TRBD1 matching 8 bases. Trimming took 3 bases from V and 4 from J; bases not matched to a gene: 14. Per germline, CDR1 SEHNR and CDR2 FQNEAQ (reference sequence). The CDR3 covers 18 residues. The CDR3 nucleotides read TGTGCCAGCAGCTTGGGATATCGTAGGACAGGGAAGGGAAACACCATATATTTT. This sequence encodes CASSLGYRRTGKGNTIYF. The whole variable domain, remainder taken from reference TRBV7-9 and TRBJ1-3, is DTGVSQNPRHKITKRGQNVTFRCDPISEHNRLYWYRQTLGQGPEFLTYFQNEAQLEKSRLLSDRFSAERPKGSFSTLEIQRTEQGDSAMYLCASSLGYRRTGKGNTIYFGEGSWLTVV.

The V call is TRBV6-1, the J call TRBJ1-5; 7 positions agree with TRBD1. Germline CDR1 reads MNHNS; CDR2 reads SASEGT. The CDR3 is made up of 18 amino acids. Unmatched junction bases numbered 15, after V lost 7 bases and J lost 0 bases. The chain's CDR3 is CASNPDRVSLFSNQPQHF. The CDR3 DNA is TGTGCCAGCAACCCCGACAGGGTCTCCCTATTTAGCAATCAGCCCCAGCATTTT.

The chain links TRBV20-1 to TRBJ1-1; D remains unclear. V gave up 1 base and J gave up 1 base, with 7 bases separating them. Germline assignment: CDR1 DFQATT and CDR2 SNEGSKA (reference sequence). The CDR3 sequence is 13 residues long. CDR3 region: CSARVFRNTEAFF. The CDR3 DNA reads TGCAGTGCTAGAGTGTTCCGGAACACTGAAGCTTTCTTT.

The chain combines TRBV29-1 with TRBJ2-1, with D tentatively TRBD1 or TRBD2 (5 bases each). The CDR3 spans 14 residues. The V and J ends lost 0 bases and 7 bases respectively, with 13 bases between them. Per the germline V gene, CDR1 is SQVTM and CDR2 is ANQGSEA. CDR3 DNA: TGCAGCGTTGAAGACGTAAGGGGAGTTAATGAGCAGTTCTTC. Encoded protein: CSVEDVRGVNEQFF.

This chain links TRBV12-3 or TRBV12-4 with TRBJ2-3; possible D gene TRBD2, 5 bases. V lost 2 bases to trimming and J lost 5 bases, with 20 bases between them. There are 17 residues in the CDR3. CDR3 bases: TGTGCCAGCAGTTTAAAACCCCCGGGTCCAGAGGGAGATACGCAGTATTTT. It translates to CASSLKPPGPEGDTQYF.

This clonotype was observed a handful of times. This chain uses TRBV19 with TRBJ1-4, with TRBD1 matching over 9 bases. The CDR3 sequence is 14 residues long. Germline V gene data show CDR1 as LNHDA and CDR2 as SQIVND (reference sequence). The J segment lost 7 bases and the V segment lost 5 bases, leaving 5 bases of the junction unmatched. In DNA, the CDR3 is TGTGCCAGTAGTCTACAGGGGGCGTCTGAAAAACTGTTTTTT. Amino acids: CASSLQGASEKLFF.

The chain joins TRBV2 to TRBJ2-6; no clear D. The CDR3 runs to 17 residues. Germline lookup yields CDR1 SNHLY and CDR2 FYNNEI. Trimming took 6 bases from V and 0 from J, leaving 15 bases between them. The CDR3 sequence: CASSFLGSNSGANVLTF. DNA of the CDR3: TGTGCCAGCAGCTTTCTGGGGTCGAACTCTGGGGCCAACGTCCTGACTTTC.

This clonotype was observed a few times. V is TRBV20-1 and J is TRBJ2-3; 10 bases are a match to TRBD2. V dropped 3 bases and J dropped 3; count of bases not matched to a gene: 9. The CDR3 is 16 amino acids. The germline gives CDR1 DFQATT, CDR2 SNEGSKA (reference sequence). CDR3 in DNA: TGCAGTGCTAGCGGCATAAGCGGGGGGGAAACAGATACGCAGTATTTT. Its translation: CSASGISGGETDTQYF.

The V call is TRBV20-1, the J call TRBJ1-5; D remains unclear. This CDR3 comprises 13 residues. Germline assignment: CDR1 DFQATT and CDR2 SNEGSKA (reference sequence). The V gene lost 0 bases and the J gene lost 4 bases, with 7 bases spanning the gap. CDR3 DNA: TGCAGTGCTAGAGAGACGGCAAATCAGCCCCAGCATTTT. Amino acid sequence: CSARETANQPQHF.

The V gene is TRBV12-3 or TRBV12-4, the J gene TRBJ1-5; no definite D call. V gave up 1 base and J gave up 2 bases, with 9 bases separating them. This CDR3 has 15 residues. The CDR3 sequence: CASSLDATGNQPQHF. The CDR3 nucleotides read TGTGCCAGCAGTTTAGACGCCACAGGCAATCAGCCCCAGCATTTT.

V is TRBV6-1 and J is TRBJ1-1, with 8 nucleotides matching TRBD1. The CDR3 runs 13 residues. Germline CDR1 and CDR2: MNHNS and SASEGT. With 6 bases clipped from V and 10 bases from J, the junction kept 10 bases outside the gene matches. The chain's CDR3 is CASSPAITGGAFF. The CDR3 DNA reads as TGTGCCAGCAGCCCGGCCATAACAGGGGGAGCTTTCTTT.

This clonotype has more than one count but fewer than ten. The rearrangement joins TRBV20-1 to TRBJ1-1; D might be TRBD1 (6 bases). The CDR3 runs 13 residues. Germline values: CDR1 DFQATT, CDR2 SNEGSKA (reference sequence). Between the trimmed V and J ends, which lost 6 bases and 2 bases, there was a span of 13 bases. The CDR3 spells CSARYRANTEAFF. CDR3 coding DNA: TGCAGTGCCCGTTACAGGGCTAACACTGAAGCTTTCTTT.